Following are 20 T cell receptor beta chains from one sample sequenced in a study of patients and donors after allogeneic stem cell transplantation. Each CDR3 protein is one row after TCRdb ran MiXCR on the RT-PCR reads. The sample holds about a million distinct CDR3 sequences, 18% seen once. Sequenced sample: blood, either unsorted or a sorted T cell fraction (not recorded which). Every receptor here comes from a human donor who was either an allogeneic HSCT recipient or a stem cell or donor lymphocyte infusion donor (not recorded which). It is not recorded whose cells these are; they may come from a transplant donor.

The chain joins TRBV12-3 or TRBV12-4 to TRBJ2-7; D not resolved. CDR3 length equals 12 residues. Trimming stripped 8 bases from V and 6 bases from J, with 14 bases between. The CDR3: CASRRSAREQYF. DNA of the CDR3: TGTGCCAGCCGGCGGTCGGCCCGCGAGCAGTACTTC.

This clonotype has a count of ten or more. The genes are TRBV12-3 or TRBV12-4 and TRBJ1-5, with D hard to call. V was shortened by 3 bases and J by 2 bases, with 2 bases between the two germline ends. CDR3 length: 12 amino acids. DNA of the CDR3: TGTGCCAGCAGTTTGCGCAATCAGCCCCAGCATTTT. Protein: CASSLRNQPQHF.

This clonotype was detected a few times. The V and J genes are TRBV7-9 and TRBJ1-5, with D maybe TRBD1 (6 bases). There are 14 residues in the CDR3. Trimming left V 5 bases short and J 7 bases short, with 15 bases between. Germline V gives CDR1 SEHNR, CDR2 FQNEAQ (reference sequence). DNA for the CDR3: TGTGCCAGCAGCCTGGGACACCCTGCACAGCCCCAGCATTTT. Translation: CASSLGHPAQPQHF.

The V and J genes are TRBV12-3 or TRBV12-4 and TRBJ1-1; TRBD1 matches at 7 bases. This CDR3 has 14 amino acids. V lost 7 bases to trimming and J lost 1 base; unmatched junction nucleotides: 6. CDR3: CASTVGTANTEAFF. Here the CDR3 DNA reads TGTGCCAGCACCGTTGGGACAGCGAACACTGAAGCTTTCTTT.

In this sample, this clonotype turned up a few times. V is TRBV7-6 and J is TRBJ2-7; 9 nucleotides line up with TRBD1. The CDR3 loop spans 15 amino acids. V lost 6 bases to trimming and J lost 4 bases; unmatched junction nucleotides: 10. Germline V gene sequence: CDR1 SGHVS, CDR2 FNYEAQ. The chain's CDR3 is CASRPPGQGSYEQYF. The CDR3 DNA follows: TGTGCCAGCAGGCCACCGGGACAGGGTTCGTACGAGCAGTACTTC.

The table lists this clonotype with many counts. The chain uses TRBV20-1 and TRBJ1-5; no firm D call. The CDR3 consists of 13 residues. Trimming cost V 3 bases and J 7 bases, with 13 bases left between them. Germline CDR1 and CDR2: DFQATT and SNEGSKA (reference sequence). DNA of the CDR3: TGCAGTGCTAGCAAGTCCCTTAAACAGCCCCAGCATTTT. It is translated as CSASKSLKQPQHF.

The chain joins TRBV25-1 to TRBJ2-1; 12 positions agree with TRBD2. J was trimmed by 2 bases and V by 5 bases; bases with no gene match: 10. Looked up from germline, CDR1 is MGHDK and CDR2 is SYGVNS. This CDR3 has 18 amino acids. The CDR3 is CASSHRKASGRAYNEQFF. In DNA form, the CDR3 reads TGTGCCAGCAGTCACCGAAAGGCTAGCGGGAGGGCCTACAATGAGCAGTTCTTC.

The chain links TRBV5-1 to TRBJ1-1; D may be TRBD1 (5 bases). This CDR3 has 15 amino acids. In germline, CDR1 is SGHRS, CDR2 YFSETQ. Trimming stripped 4 bases from V and 0 bases from J, with 13 bases between. CDR3 nucleotides: TGCGCCAGCAGCCTCAACCGGGACCTGAACACTGAAGCTTTCTTT. It translates to CASSLNRDLNTEAFF.

V and J are TRBV7-9 and TRBJ1-2; D not certain. Trimming removed 6 bases at V and 7 bases at J, with 15 bases between. Germline-derived CDR1 and CDR2 are SEHNR and FQNEAQ (reference sequence). This CDR3 spans 13 amino acids. CDR3 loop: CASRRITGGGYTF. In nucleotides, the CDR3 is TGTGCCAGCAGACGTATTACGGGAGGTGGCTACACCTTC.

This clonotype was seen only a few times. The chain links TRBV6-2 or TRBV6-3 to TRBJ2-1, with 10 bases that match TRBD2. The length of the CDR3 is 15 residues. Trimming took 4 bases from V and 3 from J; bases not matched to a gene: 3. Germline lookup yields CDR1 MNHEY and CDR2 SVGEGT. CDR3 loop: CASSSSGGYYNEQFF. The CDR3 coding sequence is TGTGCCAGCAGTTCTAGCGGGGGATACTACAATGAGCAGTTCTTC.

The gene calls are TRBV18 and TRBJ1-1, with 7 bases aligning to TRBD1. V shed 6 bases and J 4 bases; nucleotides not matched to a gene: 11. The V gene's germline CDR1 is KGHSH and CDR2 LQKENI. The CDR3 length is 15 residues. CDR3 residues: CASSPIQGDGTEAFF. CDR3 in DNA: TGTGCCAGCTCTCCAATTCAGGGGGACGGCACTGAAGCTTTCTTT. The complete variable domain, with remaining parts taken from reference TRBV18 and TRBJ1-1, reads NAGVMQNPRHLVRRRGQEARLRCSPMKGHSHVYWYRQLPEEGLKFMVYLQKENIIDESGMPKERFSAEFPKEGPSILRIQQVVRGDSAAYFCASSPIQGDGTEAFFGQGTRLTVV.

This clonotype was picked up many times. The rearrangement links TRBV7-9 to TRBJ1-1, with D uncertain. The V end was cut by 3 bases, the J end by 1 base, with 12 bases between. CDR3 length: 15 residues. Germline V gene data show CDR1 as SEHNR and CDR2 as FQNEAQ (reference sequence). The CDR3 DNA is TGTGCCAGCAGCTTTCTTGGACTCAAGAACACTGAAGCTTTCTTT. It codes for CASSFLGLKNTEAFF.

At least ten counts were recorded for this clonotype. The J gene is TRBJ2-5, the V gene TRBV20-1, with D possibly being TRBD1 or TRBD2 (6 bases each). The CDR3 spans 14 residues. Trimming removed 7 bases from V and 2 bases from J, with 17 bases in between. CDR1 DFQATT and CDR2 SNEGSKA come from the germline V gene (reference sequence). CDR3 in amino acids: CSVSRGVRQETQYF. Here the CDR3 DNA reads TGCAGTGTGTCGAGGGGGGTTCGACAAGAGACCCAGTACTTC.

This clonotype has only a few counts. The chain carries TRBV5-1 and TRBJ2-7; maybe TRBD1 (5 bases). Looked up from germline, CDR1 is SGHRS and CDR2 is YFSETQ. The CDR3 is 14 residues long. V lost 4 bases, J lost 3 bases, and 14 bases lay in between. In DNA form, the CDR3 reads TGCGCCAGCAGCCAGGGCGTGGGGTTCTACGAGCAGTACTTC. This encodes CASSQGVGFYEQYF.

This sequence joins TRBV20-1 and TRBJ2-7, with 7 nucleotides matching TRBD2. CDR1 and CDR2 (germline): DFQATT, SNEGSKA (reference sequence). The CDR3 sequence is 15 residues long. Trimming at V came to 3 bases and at J to 2 bases, leaving 10 bases not matched to a gene. Here the CDR3 DNA reads TGCAGTGCTAGGGGGTCGGGAGGTCCTACCTACGAGCAGTACTTC. Amino acid sequence: CSARGSGGPTYEQYF.

This clonotype was detected only a few times. The chain couples TRBV30 to TRBJ2-5, with 9 bases identical to TRBD1. CDR1 is GTSNPN, CDR2 SVGIG, per germline (reference sequence). Trimming at V came to 8 bases and at J to 1 base, leaving 5 bases not matched to a gene. The CDR3 consists of 13 residues. CDR3 protein: CAGRDRAQETQYF. The CDR3 DNA follows: TGTGCCGGCCGGGACAGGGCCCAAGAGACCCAGTACTTC.

The chain recombines TRBV24-1 with TRBJ2-3; TRBD1 matches 7 bases. Germline V gene lookup returns CDR1 KGHDR and CDR2 SFDVKD. V was clipped by 4 bases and J by 1 base; unmatched bases: 10. This CDR3 contains 17 residues. CDR3: CATSEGKGADGTDTQYF. The CDR3 nucleotides are TGTGCCACCAGTGAAGGAAAGGGGGCGGATGGCACAGATACGCAGTATTTT.

The table lists this clonotype with a few counts. V gene TRBV5-5 combines with J gene TRBJ2-4, with 12 bases lining up with TRBD1. The CDR3 extends over 17 amino acids. V was clipped by 0 bases and J by 5 bases; unmatched bases: 6. The V gene's germline CDR1 is SGHKS and CDR2 YYEKEE (reference sequence). The CDR3 bases are TGTGCCAGCAGCTTGGCACCGGGACAGGGGGCACAAAACATTCAGTACTTC. Amino acids: CASSLAPGQGAQNIQYF. Based on the CDR3 plus reference TRBV5-5 and TRBJ2-4, the full variable domain is DAGVTQSPTHLIKTRGQQVTLRCSPISGHKSVSWYQQVLGQGPQFIFQYYEKEERGRGNFPDRFSARQFPNYSSELNVNALLLGDSALYLCASSLAPGQGAQNIQYFGAGTRLSVL.

This clonotype was seen many times. The chain has TRBV20-1 and TRBJ2-1; D not resolved. V lost 1 base, J lost 5 bases, and 3 bases lay in between. Germline values: CDR1 DFQATT, CDR2 SNEGSKA (reference sequence). This CDR3 contains 11 residues. The CDR3 loop is CSARADNEQFF. Written as DNA, the CDR3 is TGCAGTGCTAGAGCGGACAATGAGCAGTTCTTC.

The V call is TRBV20-1, the J call TRBJ2-3; D may be TRBD2 (6 bases). V was cut by 6 bases and J by 1 base, with 17 bases left in between. The CDR3 extends over 15 amino acids. The germline CDR1 and CDR2 sequences are DFQATT and SNEGSKA (reference sequence). CDR3 coding DNA: TGCAGTGCCCTAGTAGCGGTTGAGGGCACAGATACGCAGTATTTT. Protein sequence: CSALVAVEGTDTQYF.